This T cell receptor (beta chain) is from a study of high-grade serous ovarian cancer treatment subgroups. About the study: On average, approximately 14,000 reads and about 8,100 unique TCR beta rearrangements were obtained per sample. Findings and limits, study-wide: TCR relatedness rose with neoantigen level and trended with mutation load. CDR1 and CDR2 were left unanalyzed; analyses focused on CDR3. Spatial context was lost because tumors were sequenced in bulk.

Tumor tissue was taken before any definitive surgery or chemotherapy was given. Data came from immunoSEQ multiplex PCR; TCRdb stores just in-frame clones and leaves some out. The table shows a few thousand clones, with 55% to 80% occurring only once. This clone showed up just once. The antigen is not known. Germline CDR1 is SGHRS and CDR2 is YFSETQ. CDR3 length: 16 amino acids. With 4 bases removed from V and 0 bases from J, the gap between germline ends came to 17 bases. The sequenced sample was tumor tissue. This chain links TRBV5-1 with TRBJ2-7; possibly TRBD2 for D (5 bases). This receptor was taken from a human donor with high-grade serous ovarian cancer. CDR3 coding DNA: TGCGCCAGCAGCCCTGGACTTCGCGGCAACTCCTACGAGCAGTACTTC. Translating gives CASSPGLRGNSYEQYF.